Shown below are 8 T cell receptor beta chains from a single sample sequenced in a study of blood T cell repertoires in COVID-19. Clones were sequenced by immunoSEQ multiplex PCR, and TCRdb holds only the in-frame ones, with some missing. Altogether some 100,000 clones are present, around 85% being singletons, with the ten largest covering less than 3.5%. Sequencing input: PBMCs or T cells enriched from blood (not recorded which). The source is a woman in her forties or fifties who had recovered from COVID-19.

The genes are TRBV28 and TRBJ1-5, with 8 bases aligning to TRBD1. The CDR3 totals 14 residues. Germline V gene lookup returns CDR1 MDHEN and CDR2 SYDVKM. V lost 7 bases, J lost 1 base, and 3 bases stayed unmatched. CDR3 nucleotides: TGTGCCAGCACCAGGGGGCAGAGCAATCAGCCCCAGCATTTT. It is translated as CASTRGQSNQPQHF.

The chain joins TRBV25-1 to TRBJ1-1; TRBD1 agrees at 7 bases. The CDR3 consists of 14 residues. Germline V gene data show CDR1 as MGHDK and CDR2 as SYGVNS. V shed 10 bases, J shed 6 bases, and the junction held 14 bases outside the gene matches. The chain's CDR3 is CATWIRGYSAEAFF. In nucleotides, the CDR3 is TGTGCCACCTGGATCAGGGGGTATTCAGCTGAAGCTTTCTTT.

This chain joins TRBV28 and TRBJ2-7; perhaps TRBD1 as D (6 bases). The CDR3 is 15 residues long. Trimming pared 4 bases from V and 0 bases from J, leaving 13 bases between. The germline CDR1 and CDR2 sequences are MDHEN and SYDVKM. The CDR3, as DNA: TGTGCCAGCAGTTCCGGGACACTGAGCTCCTACGAGCAGTACTTC. Residues: CASSSGTLSSYEQYF.

J is TRBJ1-5 and V is TRBV18; 8 nucleotides agree with TRBD1. The CDR3 covers 14 residues. Per germline, CDR1 KGHSH and CDR2 LQKENI. The V and J ends lost 6 bases and 5 bases, in that order; junction bases with no gene match: 6. For the CDR3, the DNA is TGTGCCAGCTCGCTGGACAGGGCATATCAGCCCCAGCATTTT. Protein: CASSLDRAYQPQHF.

This sequence joins TRBV11-3 and TRBJ2-2; TRBD1 might be the D (5 bases). With 1 base removed from V and 1 base from J, the gap between germline ends came to 10 bases. The CDR3 is 16 residues long. In germline, CDR1 is SGHNT, CDR2 YENEEA. The CDR3 DNA reads as TGTGCCAGCAGCTTAGGCCAGGGTAGGAACACCGGGGAGCTGTTTTTT. Its protein is CASSLGQGRNTGELFF.

This clone was seen more than once but under ten times. The chain couples TRBV21-1 to TRBJ2-1; no DNA check was done on the table's D call, TRBD2. TRBV21-1 represents a pseudogene. The CDR3 covers 23 residues. This CDR3 is CASSSGIGGYRNETLRSYNEQFF. CDR3 bases: TGTGCCAGCAGCTCCGGAATAGGAGGATACCGCAACGAGACCCTAAGGTCCTACAATGAGCAGTTCTTC.

This chain uses TRBV18 with TRBJ1-5, with no clear D. Trimming pared 5 bases from V and 0 bases from J, leaving 2 bases between. The CDR3 extends over 12 amino acids. Germline V gives CDR1 KGHSH, CDR2 LQKENI. The DNA for the CDR3 is TGTGCCAGCTCATATAGCAATCAGCCCCAGCATTTT. Translation: CASSYSNQPQHF.

V gene TRBV5-8 combines with J gene TRBJ1-2; D may be TRBD1 (6 bases). Germline V gene data show CDR1 as SGHTS and CDR2 as YDEGEE. Trimming pared 3 bases from V and 1 base from J, leaving 16 bases between. CDR3 size: 16 residues. The CDR3 protein is CASSYFTQGINYGYTF. CDR3 sequence (DNA): TGTGCCAGCAGCTACTTTACACAGGGAATTAACTATGGCTACACCTTC.